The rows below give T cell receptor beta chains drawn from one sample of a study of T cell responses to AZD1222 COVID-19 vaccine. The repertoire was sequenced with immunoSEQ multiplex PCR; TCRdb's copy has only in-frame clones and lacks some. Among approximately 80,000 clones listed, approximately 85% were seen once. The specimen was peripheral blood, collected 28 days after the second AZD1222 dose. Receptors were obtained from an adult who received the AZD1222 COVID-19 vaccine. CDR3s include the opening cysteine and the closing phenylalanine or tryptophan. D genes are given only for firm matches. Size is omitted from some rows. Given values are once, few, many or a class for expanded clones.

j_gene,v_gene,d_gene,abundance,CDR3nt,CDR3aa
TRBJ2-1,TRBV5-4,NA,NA,TGTGCCAGCAGCTTGGGAAATGAGCAGTTCTTC,CASSLGNEQFF
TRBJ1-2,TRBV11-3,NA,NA,TGTGCCAGCAGCTATTCGGAGGGAAAAGCAATGCGTGGCTACACCTTC,CASSYSEGKAMRGYTF
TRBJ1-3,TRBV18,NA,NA,TGTGCCAGCTCACCCTGGTCTAGCTCTGGAAACACCATATATTTT,CASSPWSSSGNTIYF
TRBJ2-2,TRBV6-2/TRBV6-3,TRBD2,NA,TGTGCCAGCAGTTACGTTAGCGGGAGGGCGAACGGGGAGCTGTTTTTT,CASSYVSGRANGELFF
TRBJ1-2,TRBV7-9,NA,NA,TGTGCCAGCAGCTTGACTAGCGGGGGGGCGCATGGCTACACCTTC,CASSLTSGGAHGYTF
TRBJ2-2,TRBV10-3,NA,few,TGTGCCATCAGTGAACCGGACACCGGGGAGCTGTTTTTT,CAISEPDTGELFF
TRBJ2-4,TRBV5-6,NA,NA,TGTGCCAGCAGCCCCACTGGCTCGCGGAACATTCAGTACTTC,CASSPTGSRNIQYF
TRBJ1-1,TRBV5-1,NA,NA,TGCGCCAGCATTCCTAACGGGTCACCTGTGCGAAACACTGAAGCTTTCTTT,CASIPNGSPVRNTEAFF
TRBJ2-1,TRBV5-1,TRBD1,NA,TGCGCCAGCAGGGAACAGGGGACCTACAATGAGCAGTTCTTC,CASREQGTYNEQFF
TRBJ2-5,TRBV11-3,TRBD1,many,TGTGCCAGCAGCGACCACGCAGGGGGCGAGGTTGAGACCCAGTACTTC,CASSDHAGGEVETQYF
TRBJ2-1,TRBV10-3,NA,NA,TGTGCCATCAGGGGGGACCAATACAATGAGCAGTTCTTC,CAIRGDQYNEQFF
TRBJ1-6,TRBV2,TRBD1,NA,TGTGCCAGCGGGACAGCGAATAATTCACCCCTCCACTTT,CASGTANNSPLHF
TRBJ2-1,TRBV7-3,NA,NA,TGTGCCAGCAGCTTAGGGCGAGGGGTCTACAATGAGCAGTTCTTC,CASSLGRGVYNEQFF
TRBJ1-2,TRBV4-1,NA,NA,TGCGCCAGCAGCCAAGAGGATTTTACGGGCTACACCTTC,CASSQEDFTGYTF
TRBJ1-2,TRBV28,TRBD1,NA,TGTGCCAGCAGTCGGACAGGGAGCGGCTACACCTTC,CASSRTGSGYTF
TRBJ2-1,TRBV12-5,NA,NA,TGTGCTAGTGGGCGTAAAGGAGGTATTACGTACAATGAGCAGTTCTTC,CASGRKGGITYNEQFF
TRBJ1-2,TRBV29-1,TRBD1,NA,TGCAGCGTTGTAAAGGACAGGGGCTCTGGCTACACCTTC,CSVVKDRGSGYTF
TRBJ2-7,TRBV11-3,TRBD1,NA,TGTGCCAGCAGCTTAGCGGACAGGGTCTACGAGCAGTACTTC,CASSLADRVYEQYF
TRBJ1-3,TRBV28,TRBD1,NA,TGTGCCAGCAGTGGAACAGGGGGCATTAGCTCTGGAAACACCATATATTTT,CASSGTGGISSGNTIYF
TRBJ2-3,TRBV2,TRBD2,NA,TGTGCCAGCAGCAATACCAATGGACTAGGTCCTAGCACAGATACGCAGTATTTT,CASSNTNGLGPSTDTQYF
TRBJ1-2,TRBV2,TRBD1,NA,TGTGCCAGCAGAGAGGGAGGGGGCAAATATGGCTACACCTTC,CASREGGGKYGYTF
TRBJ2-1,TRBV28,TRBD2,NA,TGTGCCAGCAGTAGCTCGGCTTTTAGCGGGCCTCCTTTCTCCTACAATGAGCAGTTCTTC,CASSSSAFSGPPFSYNEQFF
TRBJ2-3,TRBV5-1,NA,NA,TGCGCCAGCAGCTTGGTCGGGTCAGGAGATACGCAGTATTTT,CASSLVGSGDTQYF
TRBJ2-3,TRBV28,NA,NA,TGTGCCAGCAGTCCTAGTGACCGCACAGATACGCAGTATTTT,CASSPSDRTDTQYF
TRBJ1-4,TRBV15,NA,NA,TGTGCCACCAGCAGAGATCAGCGGCAGGGAGGCCCTAATGAAAAACTGTTTTTT,CATSRDQRQGGPNEKLFF
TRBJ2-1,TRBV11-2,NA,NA,TGTGCCAGCAGCTTAGCCGTGTCTTCGGGGGCCTACAATGAGCAGTTCTTC,CASSLAVSSGAYNEQFF
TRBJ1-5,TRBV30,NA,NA,TGTGCCTGGAGTGTACAGGCCGATCAGCCCCAGCATTTT,CAWSVQADQPQHF
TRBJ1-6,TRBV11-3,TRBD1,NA,TGTGCCAGCAGTGGGACAGGAAGGGATTCACCCCTCCACTTT,CASSGTGRDSPLHF
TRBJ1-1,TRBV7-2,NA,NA,TGTGCCAGCAGCTCGACAGGCGATACGGGTGAAGCTTTCTTT,CASSSTGDTGEAFF
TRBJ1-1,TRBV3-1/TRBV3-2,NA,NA,TGTGCCAGCAGCCAAGTTGGGGAGGACACTGAAGCTTTCTTT,CASSQVGEDTEAFF
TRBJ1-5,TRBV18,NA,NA,TGTGCCAGCTCACCACCGCAGGGGTGGGATCAGCCCCAGCATTTT,CASSPPQGWDQPQHF
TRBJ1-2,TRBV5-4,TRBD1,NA,TGTGCCAGCAGCTCGCCGACAGGGCCGACTAACAACTATGGCTACACCTTC,CASSSPTGPTNNYGYTF
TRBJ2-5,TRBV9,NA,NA,TGTGCCAGCAGCGCCTCGTCCGGGACTTATCAAGAGACCCAGTACTTC,CASSASSGTYQETQYF
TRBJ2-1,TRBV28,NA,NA,TGTGCCAGCATCCCAGGGGGGGCGGGAAGCTCCTACAATGAGCAGTTCTTC,CASIPGGAGSSYNEQFF
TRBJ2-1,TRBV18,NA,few,TGTGCCAGCTCACCTAGTTGGGGCGGCAATGAGCAGTTCTTC,CASSPSWGGNEQFF
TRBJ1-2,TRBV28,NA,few,TGTGCCAGCCGGGACCCCCTTGGGTATGGCTACACCTTC,CASRDPLGYGYTF
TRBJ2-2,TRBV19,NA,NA,TGTGCCAGTACGGGTAGCGGAGGCACCGGGGAGCTGTTTTTT,CASTGSGGTGELFF